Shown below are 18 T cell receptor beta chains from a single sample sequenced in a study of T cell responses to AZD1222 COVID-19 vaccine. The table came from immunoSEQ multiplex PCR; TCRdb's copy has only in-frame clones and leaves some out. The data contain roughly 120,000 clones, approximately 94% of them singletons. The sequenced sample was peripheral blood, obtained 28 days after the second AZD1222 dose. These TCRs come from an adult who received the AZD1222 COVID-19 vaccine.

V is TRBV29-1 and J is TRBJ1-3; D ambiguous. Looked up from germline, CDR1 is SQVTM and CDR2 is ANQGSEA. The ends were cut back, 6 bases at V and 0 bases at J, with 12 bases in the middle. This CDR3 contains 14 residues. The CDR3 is CSVAYSLSGNTIYF. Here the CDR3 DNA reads TGCAGCGTCGCTTATAGCCTCTCTGGAAACACCATATATTTT.

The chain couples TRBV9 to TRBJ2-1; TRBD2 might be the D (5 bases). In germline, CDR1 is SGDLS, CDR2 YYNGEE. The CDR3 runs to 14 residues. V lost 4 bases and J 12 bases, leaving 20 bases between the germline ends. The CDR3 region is CASSPGISQTMQFF. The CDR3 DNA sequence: TGTGCCAGCAGCCCCGGGATTTCTCAAACAATGCAGTTCTTC.

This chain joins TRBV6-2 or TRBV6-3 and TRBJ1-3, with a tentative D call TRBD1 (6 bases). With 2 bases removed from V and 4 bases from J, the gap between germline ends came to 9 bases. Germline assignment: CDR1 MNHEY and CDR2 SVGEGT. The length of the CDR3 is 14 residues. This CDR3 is CASSYGGTGNTIYF. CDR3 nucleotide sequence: TGTGCCAGCAGTTACGGAGGGACAGGAAACACCATATATTTT.

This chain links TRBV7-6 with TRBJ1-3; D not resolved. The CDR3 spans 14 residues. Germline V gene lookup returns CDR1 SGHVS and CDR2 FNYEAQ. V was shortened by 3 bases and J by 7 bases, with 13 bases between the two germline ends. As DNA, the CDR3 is TGTGCCAGCAGCTTCAATGCCAGGTCGAACACCATATATTTT. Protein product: CASSFNARSNTIYF.

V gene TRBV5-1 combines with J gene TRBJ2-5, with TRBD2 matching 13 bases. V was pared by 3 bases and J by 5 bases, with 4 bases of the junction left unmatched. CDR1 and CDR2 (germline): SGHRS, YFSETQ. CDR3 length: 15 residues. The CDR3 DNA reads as TGCGCCAGCAGCTCACTAGCGGGAGGGGGTGAGACCCAGTACTTC. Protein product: CASSSLAGGGETQYF.

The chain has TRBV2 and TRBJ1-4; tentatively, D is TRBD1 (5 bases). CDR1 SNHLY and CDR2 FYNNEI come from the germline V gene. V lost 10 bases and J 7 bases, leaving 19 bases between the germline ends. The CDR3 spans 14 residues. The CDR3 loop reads CAIQGRGEIEKLFF. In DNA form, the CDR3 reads TGTGCCATCCAGGGTAGGGGCGAGATTGAAAAACTGTTTTTT.

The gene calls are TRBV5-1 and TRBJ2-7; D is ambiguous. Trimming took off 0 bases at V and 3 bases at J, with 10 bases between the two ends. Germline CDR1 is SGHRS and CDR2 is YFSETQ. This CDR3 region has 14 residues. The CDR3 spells CASSLEQNYYEQYF. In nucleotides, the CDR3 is TGCGCCAGCAGCTTGGAACAGAATTACTACGAGCAGTACTTC.

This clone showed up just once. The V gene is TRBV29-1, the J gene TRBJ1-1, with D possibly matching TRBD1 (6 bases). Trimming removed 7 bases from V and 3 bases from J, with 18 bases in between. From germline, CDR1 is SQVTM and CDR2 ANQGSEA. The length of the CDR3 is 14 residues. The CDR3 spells CSAPPGARDTEAFF. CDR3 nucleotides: TGCAGCGCTCCTCCGGGGGCGCGGGACACTGAAGCTTTCTTT.

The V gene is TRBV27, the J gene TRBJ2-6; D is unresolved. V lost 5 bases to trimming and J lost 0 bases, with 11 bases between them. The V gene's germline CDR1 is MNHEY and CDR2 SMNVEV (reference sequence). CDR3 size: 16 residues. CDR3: CASSPDLRSGANVLTF. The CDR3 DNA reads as TGTGCCAGCAGTCCCGACCTCCGCTCTGGGGCCAACGTCCTGACTTTC.

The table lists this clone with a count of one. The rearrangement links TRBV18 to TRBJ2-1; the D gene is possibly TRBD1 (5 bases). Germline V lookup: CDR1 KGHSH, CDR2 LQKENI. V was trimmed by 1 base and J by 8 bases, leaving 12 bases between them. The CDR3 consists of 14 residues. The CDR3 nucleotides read TGTGCCAGCTCACCACTGGCAGGGCGAGATGAGCAGTTCTTC. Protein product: CASSPLAGRDEQFF. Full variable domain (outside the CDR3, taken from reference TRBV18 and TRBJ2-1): NAGVMQNPRHLVRRRGQEARLRCSPMKGHSHVYWYRQLPEEGLKFMVYLQKENIIDESGMPKERFSAEFPKEGPSILRIQQVVRGDSAAYFCASSPLAGRDEQFFGPGTRLTVL.

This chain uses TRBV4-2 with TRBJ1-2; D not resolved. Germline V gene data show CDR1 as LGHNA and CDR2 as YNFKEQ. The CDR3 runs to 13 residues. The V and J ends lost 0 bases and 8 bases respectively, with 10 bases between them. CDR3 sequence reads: CASSQEVEWGYTF. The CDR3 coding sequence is TGTGCCAGCAGCCAAGAAGTGGAATGGGGCTACACCTTC.

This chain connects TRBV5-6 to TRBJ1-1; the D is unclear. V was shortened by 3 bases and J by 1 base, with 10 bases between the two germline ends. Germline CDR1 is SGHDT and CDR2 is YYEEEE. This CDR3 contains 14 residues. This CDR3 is CASSSTGRNTEAFF. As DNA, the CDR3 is TGTGCCAGCAGCTCGACTGGGAGGAACACTGAAGCTTTCTTT.

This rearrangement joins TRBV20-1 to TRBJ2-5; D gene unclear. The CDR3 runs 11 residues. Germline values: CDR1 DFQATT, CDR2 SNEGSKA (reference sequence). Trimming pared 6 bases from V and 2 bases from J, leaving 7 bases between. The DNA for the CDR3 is TGCAGTGCCATTAAACAAGAGACCCAGTACTTC. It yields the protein CSAIKQETQYF.

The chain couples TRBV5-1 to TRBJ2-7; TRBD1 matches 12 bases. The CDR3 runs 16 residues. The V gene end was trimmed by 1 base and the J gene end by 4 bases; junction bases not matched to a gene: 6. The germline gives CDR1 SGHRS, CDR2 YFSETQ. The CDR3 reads CASSLSGGQGAYEQYF. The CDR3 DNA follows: TGCGCCAGCAGCTTGTCGGGGGGACAGGGGGCTTACGAGCAGTACTTC. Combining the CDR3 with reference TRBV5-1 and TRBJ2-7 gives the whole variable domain KAGVTQTPRYLIKTRGQQVTLSCSPISGHRSVSWYQQTPGQGLQFLFEYFSETQRNKGNFPGRFSGRQFSNSRSEMNVSTLELGDSALYLCASSLSGGQGAYEQYFGPGTRLTVT.

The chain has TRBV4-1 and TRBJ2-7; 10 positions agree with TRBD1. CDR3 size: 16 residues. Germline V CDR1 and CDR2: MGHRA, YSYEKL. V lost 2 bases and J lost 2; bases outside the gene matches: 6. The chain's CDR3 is CASSQFTGTGAYEQYF. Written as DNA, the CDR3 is TGCGCCAGCAGCCAATTTACCGGGACAGGGGCCTACGAGCAGTACTTC.

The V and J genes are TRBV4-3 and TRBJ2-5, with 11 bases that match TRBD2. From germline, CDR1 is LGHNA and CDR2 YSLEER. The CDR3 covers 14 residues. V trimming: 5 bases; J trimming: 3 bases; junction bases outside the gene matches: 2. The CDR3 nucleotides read TGCGCCAGCAGCGTGACTAGCGGGGAAGAGACCCAGTACTTC. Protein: CASSVTSGEETQYF.

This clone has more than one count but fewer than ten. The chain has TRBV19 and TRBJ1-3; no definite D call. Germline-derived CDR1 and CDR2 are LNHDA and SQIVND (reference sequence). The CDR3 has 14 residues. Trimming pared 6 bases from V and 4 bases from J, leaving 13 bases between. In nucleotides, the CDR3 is TGTGCCAGTAGGAAAGAAACGGCCGGAAACACCATATATTTT. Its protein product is CASRKETAGNTIYF.

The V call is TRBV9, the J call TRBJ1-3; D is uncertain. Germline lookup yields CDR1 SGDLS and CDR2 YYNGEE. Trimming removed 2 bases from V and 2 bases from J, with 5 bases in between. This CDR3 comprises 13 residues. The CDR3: CASSVDPGNTIYF. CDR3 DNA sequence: TGTGCCAGCAGCGTTGATCCTGGAAACACCATATATTTT.